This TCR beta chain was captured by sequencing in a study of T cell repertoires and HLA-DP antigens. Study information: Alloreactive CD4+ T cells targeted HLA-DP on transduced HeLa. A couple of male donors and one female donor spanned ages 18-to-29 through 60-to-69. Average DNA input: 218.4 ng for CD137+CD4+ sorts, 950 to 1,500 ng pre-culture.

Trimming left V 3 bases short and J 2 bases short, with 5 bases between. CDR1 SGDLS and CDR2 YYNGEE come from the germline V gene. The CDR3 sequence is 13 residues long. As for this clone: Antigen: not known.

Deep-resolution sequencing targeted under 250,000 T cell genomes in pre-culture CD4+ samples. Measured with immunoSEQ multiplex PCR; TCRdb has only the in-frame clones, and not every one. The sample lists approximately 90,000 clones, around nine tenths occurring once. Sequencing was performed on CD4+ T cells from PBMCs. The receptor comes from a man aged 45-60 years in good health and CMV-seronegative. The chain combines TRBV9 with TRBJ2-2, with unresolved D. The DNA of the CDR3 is TGTGCCAGCAGCGGAATAAACACCGGGGAGCTGTTTTTT. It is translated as CASSGINTGELFF.